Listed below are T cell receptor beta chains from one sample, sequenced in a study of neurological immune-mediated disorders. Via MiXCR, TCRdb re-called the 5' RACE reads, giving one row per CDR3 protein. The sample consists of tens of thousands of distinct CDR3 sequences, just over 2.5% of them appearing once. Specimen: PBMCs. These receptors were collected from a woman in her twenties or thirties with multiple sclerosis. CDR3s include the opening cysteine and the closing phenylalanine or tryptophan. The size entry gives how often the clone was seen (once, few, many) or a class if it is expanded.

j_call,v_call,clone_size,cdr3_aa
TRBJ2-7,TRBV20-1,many,CSARGPNKVYEQYF
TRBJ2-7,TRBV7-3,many,CASSLGTGGSSLLYEQYF
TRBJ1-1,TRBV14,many,CASSQRDEARVTEAFF
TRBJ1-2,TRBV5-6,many,CASSEDSAYGYTF
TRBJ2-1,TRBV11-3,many,CASSLAGASYNEQFF
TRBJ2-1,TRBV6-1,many,CASIAETSGSSDEQFF
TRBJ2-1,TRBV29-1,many,CSVDGESIGTSGSPWEQFF
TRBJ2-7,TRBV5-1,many,CASSPSEPGGYEQYF
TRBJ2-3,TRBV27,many,CASTPDLAGGIDTQYF
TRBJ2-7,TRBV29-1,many,CSVRRGEQYF
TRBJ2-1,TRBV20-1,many,CSASSSLHNEQFF
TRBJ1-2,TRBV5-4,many,CASSLRGGGDYGYTF
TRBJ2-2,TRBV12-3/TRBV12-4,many,CASTTGGFSGELFF
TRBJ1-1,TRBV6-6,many,CASSRASPEESEAFF
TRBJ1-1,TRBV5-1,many,CASSLSRSMNTEAFF